This TCR beta chain derives from a study of neurological immune-mediated disorders. This clonotype was seen many times. Template-switch 5'RACE cDNA synthesis added a 10-nucleotide unique molecular identifier. Each CDR3 protein gets one entry after TCRdb re-called the 5' RACE reads with MiXCR. The table has some 66,000 distinct CDR3 sequences, about 3.4% seen once. CDR3 length: 15 amino acids. In germline, CDR1 is LGHDT, CDR2 YNNKEL (reference sequence). The V gene lost 4 bases and the J gene lost 7 bases, with 19 bases spanning the gap. The sample comprised PBMCs. The clonotype comes from a man aged 35 to 55 with multiple sclerosis. V and J are TRBV3-1 and TRBJ1-2; perhaps TRBD1 as D (6 bases). The DNA of the CDR3 is TGTGCCAGCAGCCTTAGCGGACAGCATCGTAGTGGCTACACCTTC. Protein product: CASSLSGQHRSGYTF. Filled out from reference TRBV3-1 and TRBJ1-2, the complete variable domain reads DTAVSQTPKYLVTQMGNDKSIKCEQNLGHDTMYWYKQDSKKFLKIMFSYNNKELIINETVPNRFSPKSPDKAHLNLHINSLELGDSAVYFCASSLSGQHRSGYTFGSGTRLTVV.